This T cell receptor beta chain was retrieved from a study of blood T cell repertoires in COVID-19. The CDR3 sequence is 17 residues long. Germline assignment: CDR1 ENHRY and CDR2 SYGVKD. With 2 bases clipped from V and 5 bases from J, the junction kept 7 bases outside the gene matches. Authors' processing steps: Reference gene primer amplification in the assay estimated nucleated cell counts. Profiled with immunoSEQ multiplex PCR; TCRdb holds only in-frame clones, not every one. V and J calls and clone size are those listed in that table; D and trimming were worked out from the DNA. The data show some 18,000 clones, roughly 93% seen once.

The receptor was isolated from a human donor in a cohort sampled during active COVID-19. The J gene is TRBJ2-3, the V gene TRBV10-3, with TRBD2 matching over 13 bases. The sample was peripheral blood. The CDR3 DNA reads as TGTGCCATCAGTGAGACCGGGACTAGCGGGGCTAGAGATACGCAGTATTTT. Its protein product is CAISETGTSGARDTQYF.